This T cell receptor (beta chain) was recorded in a study of technical replicates of blood from several donors. Profiling relied on immunoSEQ multiplex PCR, and the TCRdb table lists in-frame clones only, not all of them. In the table there are 9,500 to 15,000 clones, over 85% of which are singletons. Sequenced material: PBMCs. The clonotype originates from a human donor in good health.

The chain's CDR3 is CASSRTGSREEPQHF. The CDR3 bases are TGCGCCAGCAGCAGGACAGGGAGCCGCGAGGAGCCCCAGCATTTT. V is TRBV5-1 and J is TRBJ1-5; 8 bases are shared with TRBD1. Unmatched junction bases numbered 11, after V lost 4 bases and J lost 8 bases. This CDR3 spans 15 amino acids. CDR1 and CDR2 (germline): SGHRS, YFSETQ.